This T cell receptor beta chain appears in the sequencing data of a study of blood T cell repertoires in COVID-19. About the study: Nucleic acid was either cDNA or gDNA, and it came from T cells, B-cell-depleted T cells, or PBMCs.

In the original analysis: For nucleated cells, counts were estimated from reference gene primer amplification. Profiled with immunoSEQ multiplex PCR; TCRdb holds only in-frame clones, not every one. V and J calls and clone size follow that table, whereas D and trimming were derived from the DNA. Of over 95,000 clones listed, roughly 84% were seen once; the top ten hold about 2%. The germline V and J ends were trimmed by 5 bases and 6 bases, with 17 bases remaining between them. CDR1 and CDR2 (germline): SGHTA, FQGNSA. This CDR3 comprises 14 residues. Sequenced material: peripheral blood. This TCR derives from a man aged 65 to 79 with active or convalescent COVID-19. The rearrangement links TRBV7-2 to TRBJ2-7; tentatively, D is TRBD2 (7 bases). CDR3 protein: CASSPEGGRVEQYF. CDR3 sequence (DNA): TGTGCCAGCAGCCCAGAGGGGGGGCGAGTCGAGCAGTACTTC. The whole variable domain, remainder taken from reference TRBV7-2 and TRBJ2-7, is GAGVSQSPSNKVTEKGKDVELRCDPISGHTALYWYRQSLGQGLEFLIYFQGNSAPDKSGLPSDRFSAERTGGSVSTLTIQRTQQEDSAVYLCASSPEGGRVEQYFGPGTRLTVT.